The clone carrying this TCR beta chain was recorded a few times. Its specificity is not known. This entry comes from a study of identical twins. Study-level results: The abundant beta clonotypes from cord blood had fewer insertions, and memory repertoires had none of this. Models, which agreed with sharing between unrelated individuals, nonetheless underestimated the out-of-frame TCR alpha sharing seen in monozygotic twins. For zero-insertion analyses, partial confounding could come from invariant MAIT and iNKT cells.

Template switching supplied a universal primer site; unique molecular identifiers were carried on the cDNA. MiXCR, run by TCRdb on the 5' RACE reads, gives a single entry per CDR3 protein. The sample holds 750,000 to 950,000 distinct CDR3 sequences, around 12% seen once. Trimming stripped 3 bases from V and 4 bases from J, with 12 bases between. The CDR3 runs to 14 residues. These data also formed part of another study, on yellow fever vaccine responses in identical twins.

The sequence was obtained from a woman under 30 in good health. V usage is TRBV12-3 or TRBV12-4 and J usage is TRBJ1-2; D uncertain. Sequenced input: PBMCs. This chain's CDR3 is CASSFRVWVYGYTF. For the CDR3, the DNA is TGTGCCAGCAGTTTCCGGGTATGGGTCTATGGCTACACCTTC.